This entry concerns a single T cell receptor beta chain. The sample belongs to a study of control samples from healthy donors and cancer patients. Germline CDR1 is SGHVS and CDR2 is FNYEAQ. After removal of 2 bases from V and 7 bases from J, the junction contained 7 bases not matched to a gene. The CDR3 covers 15 residues. Using immunoSEQ multiplex PCR, the repertoire was profiled, and TCRdb retains in-frame clones only, with some absent. The sample contains around 100,000 clones, approximately 90% of which appear only once. The sequenced material came from blood. The genes are TRBV7-6 and TRBJ1-5; the match to TRBD1 covers 8 bases. This TCR derives from a woman younger than 30 in good health. The DNA for the CDR3 is TGTGCCAGCAGCTTAACTGCAGGGGGCGAACAGCCCCAGCATTTT. Translating gives CASSLTAGGEQPQHF.